This entry lists 17 T cell receptor beta chains sequenced from one sample in a study of Graves' ophthalmopathy and Graves' hyperthyroidism. Investigators amplified TCR beta CDR3 regions from RNA transcripts. An opening RT-PCR round employed HTBI primers and preceded a second-round multiplex PCR. TCRdb re-derived calls from the multiplex PCR reads in MiXCR, one entry per CDR3 protein. The sample gives approximately 1.2 million distinct CDR3 sequences, about two fifths of which show up once; roughly 10% is in the top ten. The specimen was peripheral blood or thyroid tissue (not recorded which). The receptors were sampled from an adult man with Graves' hyperthyroidism.

The rearrangement links TRBV10-3 to TRBJ1-1; unclear D gene. V was clipped by 9 bases and J by 4 bases, with 18 bases between them. The CDR3 runs to 14 residues. Germline CDR1 and CDR2: ENHRY and SYGVKD. CDR3 sequence reads: CAINKGLGITEAFF. CDR3 nucleotides: TGTGCCATTAACAAAGGACTAGGGATCACTGAAGCTTTCTTT.

The chain employs TRBV15 and TRBJ1-2; 7 bases line up with TRBD1. The CDR3 is 15 residues long. Germline assignment: CDR1 LNHNV and CDR2 YYDKDF (reference sequence). V trimming: 3 bases; J trimming: 0 bases; junction bases outside the gene matches: 4. The CDR3 nucleotides read TGTGCCACCAGCAGGTGGACAGGTTCTAACTATGGCTACACCTTC. It specifies CATSRWTGSNYGYTF.

The chain links TRBV19 to TRBJ2-5; maybe TRBD1 (5 bases). The V end lost 4 bases, the J end lost 0 bases, and 9 bases lay between the germline ends. Germline V gene sequence: CDR1 LNHDA, CDR2 SQIVND (reference sequence). The CDR3 is 14 residues long. The CDR3 spells CASSTRQNQETQYF. CDR3 DNA: TGTGCCAGTAGTACGCGACAGAACCAAGAGACCCAGTACTTC.

This clonotype was seen a few times. The chain uses TRBV10-3 and TRBJ2-3; the D is unclear. CDR3 length: 11 amino acids. V lost 9 bases to trimming and J lost 5 bases, with 9 bases between them. Germline V gives CDR1 ENHRY, CDR2 SYGVKD. The CDR3 is CAIAGEDTQYF. The DNA of the CDR3 is TGTGCCATTGCAGGAGAAGATACGCAGTATTTT.

This clonotype was recorded at least ten times. The chain employs TRBV29-1 and TRBJ2-5, with 8 bases fitting TRBD1. The CDR3 spans 15 residues. Per the germline V gene, CDR1 is SQVTM and CDR2 is ANQGSEA. The junction had 8 bases not matched to a gene; V was cut back by 4 bases and J by 1 base. The CDR3 spells CSVVVPGGLQETQYF. The DNA of the CDR3 is TGCAGCGTTGTCGTTCCAGGGGGCCTCCAAGAGACCCAGTACTTC.

This clonotype was recorded a few times. J is TRBJ1-4 and V is TRBV6-4; D might be TRBD1 (6 bases). V lost 7 bases, J lost 0 bases, and 12 bases lay in between. The CDR3 is 15 residues long. Germline lookup yields CDR1 MRHNA and CDR2 SNTAGT. Here the CDR3 reads CASKGTTTTNEKLFF. CDR3 DNA: TGTGCCAGCAAAGGGACAACAACAACTAATGAAAAACTGTTTTTT.

This clonotype appeared many times. The chain links TRBV7-9 to TRBJ1-1; D possibly corresponds to TRBD1 (6 bases). This CDR3 spans 16 amino acids. Deletions cut 5 bases from V and 2 bases from J, with 18 bases between. Germline-derived CDR1 and CDR2 are SEHNR and FQNEAQ (reference sequence). The CDR3 DNA reads TGTGCCAGCAGCCCGAGCGGGGGCAAAAGAAACACTGAAGCTTTCTTT. Protein sequence: CASSPSGGKRNTEAFF.

This sequence joins TRBV5-5 and TRBJ1-1, with D possibly being TRBD1 (6 bases). The CDR3 is 15 amino acids. Germline V gives CDR1 SGHKS, CDR2 YYEKEE (reference sequence). Deletions cut 2 bases from V and 1 base from J, with 12 bases between. The chain's CDR3 is CASSFIGGRNTEAFF. DNA for the CDR3: TGTGCCAGCAGCTTTATAGGGGGACGGAACACTGAAGCTTTCTTT.

This rearrangement joins TRBV7-6 to TRBJ2-7, with D hard to call. The CDR3 length is 16 residues. Trimming pared 6 bases from V and 6 bases from J, leaving 24 bases between. Germline V gene sequence: CDR1 SGHVS, CDR2 FNYEAQ. CDR3 region: CASSLRAAASPCEQYF. The CDR3 DNA sequence: TGTGCCAGCAGTTTACGAGCTGCGGCCAGCCCCTGCGAGCAGTACTTC.

The chain couples TRBV20-1 to TRBJ2-7, with D possibly being TRBD1 or TRBD2 (5 bases each). V lost 4 bases to trimming and J lost 2 bases, with 18 bases between them. This CDR3 is 15 amino acids long. The V gene's germline CDR1 is DFQATT and CDR2 SNEGSKA (reference sequence). The chain's CDR3 is CSAKGVPVGAYEQYF. The CDR3 nucleotides read TGCAGTGCTAAAGGGGTCCCAGTGGGAGCCTACGAGCAGTACTTC.

In this sample, this clonotype turned up many times. The J gene is TRBJ2-5, the V gene TRBV7-8; no clear D. CDR1 is SGHVS and CDR2 is FQNEAQ in the germline V gene. This CDR3 contains 13 residues. V lost 5 bases and J lost 2, with 9 bases in between. The CDR3 DNA reads as TGTGCCAGCAGCCCGAACCCTCAAGAGACCCAGTACTTC. This encodes CASSPNPQETQYF. Full variable domain (rest looked up from reference TRBV7-8 and TRBJ2-5): GAGVSQSPRYKVAKRGQDVALRCDPISGHVSLFWYQQALGQGPEFLTYFQNEAQLDKSGLPSDRFFAERPEGSVSTLKIQRTQQEDSAVYLCASSPNPQETQYFGPGTRLLVL.

This chain links TRBV15 with TRBJ2-2; D unclear. Germline CDR1 reads LNHNV; CDR2 reads YYDKDF (reference sequence). V lost 3 bases and J 5 bases, leaving 7 bases between the germline ends. This CDR3 spans 13 amino acids. CDR3 protein: CATSSAQTGELFF. As DNA, the CDR3 is TGTGCCACCAGCAGCGCTCAGACCGGGGAGCTGTTTTTT.

This clonotype was counted ten times or more. This chain joins TRBV20-1 and TRBJ1-5, with D tentatively TRBD1 (5 bases). V was cut by 6 bases and J by 4 bases, with 16 bases left in between. This CDR3 contains 14 residues. The germline V gene has CDR1 DFQATT and CDR2 SNEGSKA (reference sequence). CDR3: CSARSRGGNQPQHF. CDR3 DNA sequence: TGCAGTGCAAGATCGAGGGGAGGAAATCAGCCCCAGCATTTT.

This clonotype has at least ten counts. A junction boundary mismatches the germline segment, possibly from a read error. This chain links TRBV6-5 with TRBJ1-5; D gene ambiguous. The germline V gene encodes CDR1 MNHEY and CDR2 SVGAGI. This CDR3 spans 9 amino acids. CDR3 residues: CASSQPQHF. The CDR3 DNA follows: TGTGCCAGCAGTCAGCCCCAGCATTTT.

The table lists this clonotype with a few counts. The chain links TRBV10-3 to TRBJ1-1; no clear D gene. CDR1 and CDR2 from the germline V gene are ENHRY and SYGVKD. V lost 2 bases, J lost 5 bases, and 6 bases lay in between. CDR3 length: 12 residues. The CDR3 sequence is CAISEGKTEAFF. In nucleotides, the CDR3 is TGTGCCATCAGTGAGGGTAAGACTGAAGCTTTCTTT.

This clonotype was seen ten or more times. One end of the junction is discordant with germline, which a read error may explain. The chain employs TRBV7-8 and TRBJ2-5; TRBD2 matches at 11 bases. Germline values: CDR1 SGHVS, CDR2 FQNEAQ. The CDR3 length is 15 residues. The CDR3 here is CASSLVAGGPETQYF. The CDR3 DNA reads TGCGCCAGCAGCCTCGTAGCGGGAGGGCCGGAGACCCAGTACTTC.

This clonotype has a count of ten or more. The V gene is TRBV2, the J gene TRBJ2-5; D call uncertain. Germline CDR1 and CDR2: SNHLY and FYNNEI. The CDR3 totals 15 residues. V was cut by 6 bases and J by 6 bases, with 20 bases left in between. For the CDR3, the DNA is TGTGCCAGCAGAATACGCGGTGTCCCCGCGCAGACCCAGTACTTC. Protein product: CASRIRGVPAQTQYF.